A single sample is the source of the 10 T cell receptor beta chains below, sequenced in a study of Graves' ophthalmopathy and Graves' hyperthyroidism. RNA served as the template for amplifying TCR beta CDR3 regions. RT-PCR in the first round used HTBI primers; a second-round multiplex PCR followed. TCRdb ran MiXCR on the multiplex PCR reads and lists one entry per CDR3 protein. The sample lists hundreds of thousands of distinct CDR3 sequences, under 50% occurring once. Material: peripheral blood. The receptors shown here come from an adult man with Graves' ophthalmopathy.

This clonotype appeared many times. This chain's CDR3 is CASRNYQDGETQYF. For the CDR3, the DNA is TGTGCCAGCAGGAACTATCAGGACGGAGAGACCCAGTACTTC. The chain links TRBV6-5 to TRBJ2-5; the D is unclear. V lost 6 bases and J lost 4, with 15 bases in between. CDR3 length: 14 amino acids. The germline V gene encodes CDR1 MNHEY and CDR2 SVGAGI.

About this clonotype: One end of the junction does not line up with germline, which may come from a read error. The CDR3 sequence: CSVSLGQANTEAHF. The CDR3 DNA reads TGCAGCGTTAGCCTAGGACAAGCGAACACTGAAGCTCACTTT. The chain recombines TRBV29-1 with TRBJ1-1; the D gene is possibly TRBD1 (5 bases). CDR3 length: 14 amino acids. Germline lookup yields CDR1 SQVTM and CDR2 ANQGSEA.

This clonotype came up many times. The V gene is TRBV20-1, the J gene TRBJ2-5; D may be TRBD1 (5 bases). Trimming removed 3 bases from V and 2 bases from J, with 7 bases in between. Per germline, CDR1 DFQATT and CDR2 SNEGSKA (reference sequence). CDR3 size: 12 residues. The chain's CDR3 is CSASRGQETQYF. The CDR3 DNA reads TGCAGTGCTAGTAGGGGACAAGAGACCCAGTACTTC.

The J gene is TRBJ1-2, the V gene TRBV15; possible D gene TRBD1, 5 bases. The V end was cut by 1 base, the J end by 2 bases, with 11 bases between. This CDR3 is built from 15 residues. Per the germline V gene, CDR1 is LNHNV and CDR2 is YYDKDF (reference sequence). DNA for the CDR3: TGTGCCACCAGCAGAGTGGGCAGGGCCAACTATGGCTACACCTTC. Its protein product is CATSRVGRANYGYTF.

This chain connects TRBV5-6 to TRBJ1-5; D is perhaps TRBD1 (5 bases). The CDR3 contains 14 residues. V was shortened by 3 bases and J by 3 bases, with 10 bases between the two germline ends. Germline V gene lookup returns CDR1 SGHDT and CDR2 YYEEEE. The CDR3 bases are TGTGCCAGCAGCTCCAGGGTATTCAATCAGCCCCAGCATTTT. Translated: CASSSRVFNQPQHF.

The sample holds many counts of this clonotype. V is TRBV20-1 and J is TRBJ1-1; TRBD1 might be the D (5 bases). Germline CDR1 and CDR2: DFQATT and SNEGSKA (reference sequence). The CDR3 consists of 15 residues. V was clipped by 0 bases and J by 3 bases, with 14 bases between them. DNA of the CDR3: TGCAGTGCTAGAGACGCCTCACGGGGGGACACTGAAGCTTTCTTT. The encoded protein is CSARDASRGDTEAFF.

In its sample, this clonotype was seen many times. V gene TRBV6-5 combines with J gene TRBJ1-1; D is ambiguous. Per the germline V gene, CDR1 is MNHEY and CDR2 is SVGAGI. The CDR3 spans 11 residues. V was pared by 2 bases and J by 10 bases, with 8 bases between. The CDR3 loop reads CASSYDSPAFF. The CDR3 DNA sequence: TGTGCCAGCAGTTACGACTCTCCAGCTTTCTTT.

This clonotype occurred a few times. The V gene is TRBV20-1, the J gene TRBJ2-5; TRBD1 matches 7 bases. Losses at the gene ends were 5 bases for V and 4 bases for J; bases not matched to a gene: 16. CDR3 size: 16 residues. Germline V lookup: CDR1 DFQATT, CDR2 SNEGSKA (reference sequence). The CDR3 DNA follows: TGCAGTGCTCTACCTACGGACAGGTTGGTGCGAGAGACCCAGTACTTC. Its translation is CSALPTDRLVRETQYF.

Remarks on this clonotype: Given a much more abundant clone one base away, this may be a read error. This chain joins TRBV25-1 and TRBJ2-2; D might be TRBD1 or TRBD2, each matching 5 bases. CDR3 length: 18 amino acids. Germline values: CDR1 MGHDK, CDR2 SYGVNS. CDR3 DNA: TGTGCCAGCAGTGAATATTGGGTCCAGGGAAGGAACACCGGGGAGCTGTCTTTT. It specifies CASSEYWVQGRNTGELSF. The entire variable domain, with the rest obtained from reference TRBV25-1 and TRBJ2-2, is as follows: EADIYQTPRYLVIGTGKKITLECSQTMGHDKMYWYQQDPGMELHLIHYSYGVNSTEKGDLSSESTVSRIRTEHFPLTLESARPSHTSQYLCASSEYWVQGRNTGELSFGEGSRLTVL.

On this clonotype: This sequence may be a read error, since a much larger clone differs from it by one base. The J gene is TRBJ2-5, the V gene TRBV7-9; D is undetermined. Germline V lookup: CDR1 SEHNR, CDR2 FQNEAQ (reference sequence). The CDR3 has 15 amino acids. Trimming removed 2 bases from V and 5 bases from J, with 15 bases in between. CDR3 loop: CASSLQSGPWETQYF. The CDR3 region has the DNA TGTGCCAGCAGCTTACAGAGTGGCCCGTGGGAGACCCAGTACTTC.